One sample yielded the 14 T cell receptor beta chains listed below, sequenced in a study of blood T cell repertoires in COVID-19. Clones were read by immunoSEQ multiplex PCR, and TCRdb kept only the in-frame ones, dropping some. The data contain fewer than 250,000 clones, 75% to 85% of them singletons. The specimen was peripheral blood. Receptors originate from a human donor in a cohort sampled during active COVID-19.

The chain couples TRBV5-4 to TRBJ1-5; D gene uncertain. Trimming took off 4 bases at V and 0 bases at J, with 11 bases between the two ends. The CDR3 sequence is 15 residues long. Germline assignment: CDR1 SGHNT and CDR2 YYREEE (reference sequence). DNA for the CDR3: TGTGCCAGCAGCCGCCAACCTATTAGCAATCAGCCCCAGCATTTT. Amino acids: CASSRQPISNQPQHF.

The chain has TRBV30 and TRBJ1-1; TRBD1 matches at 7 bases. The CDR3 runs to 15 residues. Germline V gene data show CDR1 as GTSNPN and CDR2 as SVGIG (reference sequence). With V trimmed by 0 bases and J by 1 base, 5 bases remained unmatched. CDR3 protein: CAWSVRGQWNTEAFF. The CDR3, as DNA: TGTGCCTGGAGTGTACGGGGACAGTGGAACACTGAAGCTTTCTTT.

CDR3: CASSLFETGGYGYTF. Written as DNA, the CDR3 is TGCGCCAGCAGCTTGTTCGAGACAGGGGGCTATGGCTACACCTTC. The gene calls are TRBV5-1 and TRBJ1-2; 9 bases are a match to TRBD1. The CDR3 loop spans 15 amino acids. Germline CDR1 is SGHRS and CDR2 is YFSETQ. Unmatched junction bases numbered 5, after V lost 1 base and J lost 4 bases.

The genes are TRBV4-2 and TRBJ1-4, with D perhaps matching TRBD1 (5 bases). Trimming removed 1 base at V and 8 bases at J, with 8 bases between. From germline, CDR1 is LGHNA and CDR2 YNFKEQ. The CDR3 extends over 13 amino acids. The CDR3 is CASSQVAGEKLFF. CDR3 coding DNA: TGTGCCAGCAGCCAAGTGGCAGGGGAAAAACTGTTTTTT.

This clone was detected many times. The V gene is TRBV11-2, the J gene TRBJ2-7, with 7 bases that match TRBD1. Germline values: CDR1 SGHAT, CDR2 FQNNGV. V lost 1 base to trimming and J lost 2 bases; unmatched junction nucleotides: 2. The CDR3 covers 14 residues. The CDR3 region has the DNA TGTGCCAGCAGCTTAGGTCAGGGGGCCTACGAGCAGTACTTC. Translation: CASSLGQGAYEQYF.

V gene TRBV27 combines with J gene TRBJ1-2; D is unresolved. Germline CDR1 is MNHEY and CDR2 is SMNVEV (reference sequence). Trimming pared 6 bases from V and 1 base from J, leaving 6 bases between. This CDR3 has 12 residues. CDR3 sequence: CASRAYNYGYTF. CDR3 DNA sequence: TGTGCCAGCAGGGCTTATAACTATGGCTACACCTTC.

The V and J genes are TRBV19 and TRBJ2-1, with TRBD1 identical over 7 bases. Trimming at V came to 5 bases and at J to 6 bases, leaving 19 bases not matched to a gene. Germline lookup yields CDR1 LNHDA and CDR2 SQIVND (reference sequence). This CDR3 comprises 18 residues. CDR3 sequence reads: CASSSRNGGTGEGNEQFF. CDR3 sequence (DNA): TGTGCCAGTAGTTCCCGAAACGGTGGAACAGGGGAAGGCAATGAGCAGTTCTTC.

V and J are TRBV19 and TRBJ1-5; D uncertain. This CDR3 has 14 amino acids. The ends were cut back, 0 bases at V and 3 bases at J, with 6 bases in the middle. Germline V CDR1 and CDR2: LNHDA, SQIVND (reference sequence). CDR3: CASSIDRFNQPQHF. For the CDR3, the DNA is TGTGCCAGTAGTATAGACAGGTTCAATCAGCCCCAGCATTTT.

V usage is TRBV12-5 and J usage is TRBJ1-1; no firm D call. This CDR3 spans 17 amino acids. The germline gives CDR1 LGHNT, CDR2 FRNRAP. V was cut by 0 bases and J by 3 bases, with 17 bases left in between. The CDR3, as DNA: TGTGCTAGTGGTTTGGTAACATTCTCCGGGGTCGACACTGAAGCTTTCTTT. Translation: CASGLVTFSGVDTEAFF.

V usage is TRBV11-2 and J usage is TRBJ2-2, with 9 bases fitting TRBD2. Germline CDR1 and CDR2: SGHAT and FQNNGV. V dropped 4 bases and J dropped 3; count of bases not matched to a gene: 6. This CDR3 has 16 amino acids. The CDR3 DNA follows: TGTGCCAGCAGCTCCCGCGGGAGGGTCGACACCGGGGAGCTGTTTTTT. Encoded protein: CASSSRGRVDTGELFF. The full variable domain, completed using reference TRBV11-2 and TRBJ2-2, is EAGVAQSPRYKIIEKRQSVAFWCNPISGHATLYWYQQILGQGPKLLIQFQNNGVVDDSQLPKDRFSAERLKGVDSTLKIQPAKLEDSAVYLCASSSRGRVDTGELFFGEGSRLTVL.

The rearrangement uses TRBV30 and TRBJ2-1, with TRBD1 matching over 9 bases. V shed 3 bases and J 6 bases; nucleotides not matched to a gene: 9. Per the germline V gene, CDR1 is GTSNPN and CDR2 is SVGIG (reference sequence). The CDR3 totals 15 residues. Written as DNA, the CDR3 is TGTGCCTGGAGGCGACCGGGACAGGGCGGCAATGAGCAGTTCTTC. Its translation: CAWRRPGQGGNEQFF.

The V call is TRBV27, the J call TRBJ2-7; tentatively, D is TRBD1 (5 bases). The V gene's germline CDR1 is MNHEY and CDR2 SMNVEV (reference sequence). V lost 0 bases and J lost 9, with 12 bases in between. CDR3 length equals 13 residues. The CDR3 nucleotides read TGTGCCAGCAGTTTATCGCCAGGGCCTAGGCAGTACTTC. Protein product: CASSLSPGPRQYF.

This clone was observed a single time. The J gene is TRBJ1-2, the V gene TRBV5-8, with D possibly matching TRBD1 (5 bases). V dropped 3 bases and J dropped 2 bases, with 20 bases sitting between them. This CDR3 is built from 17 residues. CDR1 SGHTS and CDR2 YDEGEE come from the germline V gene. The CDR3 reads CASSSGTEGWGNYGYTF. CDR3 bases: TGTGCCAGCAGCTCAGGGACGGAGGGGTGGGGAAACTATGGCTACACCTTC. The variable domain in full, completed from reference TRBV5-8 and TRBJ1-2, reads EAGVTQSPTHLIKTRGQQATLRCSPISGHTSVYWYQQALGLGLQFLLWYDEGEERNRGNFPPRFSGRQFPNYSSELNVNALELEDSALYLCASSSGTEGWGNYGYTFGSGTRLTVV.

A single count supports this clone. The chain couples TRBV13 to TRBJ2-1, with TRBD1 matching over 10 bases. Germline V lookup: CDR1 PRHDT, CDR2 FYEKMQ (reference sequence). Trimming at V came to 3 bases and at J to 7 bases, leaving 9 bases not matched to a gene. This CDR3 is built from 16 residues. The CDR3 loop reads CASSFPTGGPANEQFF. DNA of the CDR3: TGTGCCAGCAGCTTCCCGACAGGGGGCCCAGCTAATGAGCAGTTCTTC.